This T cell receptor beta chain appears in the sequencing data of a study of regulatory T cells in long-lasting Graves disease. Time point defined: newly diagnosed GD, antithyroid drugs for less than 3 months. RNA isolated from PBMCs was used to make the TCR library. This clonotype was recorded a few times. CDR3 length: 14 residues. With 3 bases clipped from V and 6 bases from J, the junction kept 5 bases outside the gene matches. Germline-derived CDR1 and CDR2 are LNHNV and YYDKDF (reference sequence). Arm-PCR of CDR3 regions with iRepertoire HTBI primers generated TCR beta libraries. In TCRdb, the multiplex PCR reads were re-called with MiXCR into one record per CDR3 protein. The sample has 440,000 or so distinct CDR3 sequences; around 17% are singletons. This sample also belongs to another study, concerning T cells in Graves' hyperthyroidism and ophthalmopathy.

The receptor comes from a woman aged 30 to 39 with Graves disease. The chain has TRBV15 and TRBJ1-2; 9 positions agree with TRBD1. The sample was peripheral blood mononuclear cells (PBMCs), taken at new diagnosis, from a patient treated with antithyroid drugs. For the CDR3, the DNA is TGTGCCACCAGCAGTAGGAACAGGGGGCATGGCTACACCTTC. Its translation is CATSSRNRGHGYTF.